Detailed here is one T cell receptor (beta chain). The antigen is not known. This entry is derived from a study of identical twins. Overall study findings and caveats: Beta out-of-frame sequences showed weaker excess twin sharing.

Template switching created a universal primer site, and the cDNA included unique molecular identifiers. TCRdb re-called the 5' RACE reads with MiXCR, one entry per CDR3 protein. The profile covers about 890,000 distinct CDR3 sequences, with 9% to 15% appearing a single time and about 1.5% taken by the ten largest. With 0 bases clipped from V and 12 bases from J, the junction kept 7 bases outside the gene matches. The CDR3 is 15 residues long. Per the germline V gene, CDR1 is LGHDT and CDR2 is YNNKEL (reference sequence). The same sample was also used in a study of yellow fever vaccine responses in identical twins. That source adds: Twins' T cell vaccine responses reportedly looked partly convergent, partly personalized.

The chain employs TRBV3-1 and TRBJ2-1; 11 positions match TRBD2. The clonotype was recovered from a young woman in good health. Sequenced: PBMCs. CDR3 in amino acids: CASSQDRSGRARQFF. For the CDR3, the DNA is TGTGCCAGCAGCCAAGATCGTAGCGGGAGGGCCAGGCAGTTCTTC.